This TCR beta chain was captured in a study of cytomegalovirus exposure and HLA in healthy donors. Findings and limits, study-wide: TCR beta V segments were, for the most part, productive about 87% or about 30% of the time in an earlier analysis. The records held CMV serostatus as the only immune exposure information.

Germline V lookup: CDR1 SGHDT, CDR2 YYEEEE. The V gene end was trimmed by 2 bases and the J gene end by 4 bases; junction bases not matched to a gene: 8. CDR3 length: 15 amino acids. Note on this clone: Its antigen is still unknown.

The primer mix had 60 Vbeta and 13 Jbeta primers. Only in-frame clones appear in the TCRdb table, and some are missing; sequencing was by immunoSEQ multiplex PCR. There are over 75,000 clones in the sample; approximately 80% occur only once, and over 15% lies in the top ten. The specimen sequenced was PBMCs. This clonotype originated in a man aged 55-75 years in good health and CMV-seropositive. J is TRBJ1-1 and V is TRBV5-6, with TRBD1 matching over 7 bases. As DNA, the CDR3 is TGTGCCAGCAGCTTACATCGAGGGGGCATCACTGAAGCTTTCTTT. Translation gives CASSLHRGGITEAFF.